This passage covers 30 T cell receptor beta chains from one sample sequenced in a study of shared clonotypes between healthy human individuals (dated by TCRdb to 2020 to 2022). Libraries were constructed by the immunoSEQ multiplex PCR assay. Entries here come from immuneACCESS through TCRdb and include only in-frame sequences with V and J called. Some clones fail to appear in such tables; in the studies checked, an unresolved V gene covers under half of the shortfall, and the cause of the remainder is unknown. The sample table holds 1.5 million to 1.9 million clones, of which approximately 98% were seen once. The top ten hold about 0.45% of the sample. The sequenced sample consisted of naive CD4+ T cells sorted from blood. This specimen's cell subset or site label, interpreted: CD45RA+ positively selected. The receptors stem from a man aged 25-40 years in good health.

The chain recombines TRBV9 with TRBJ2-7; the match to TRBD1 covers 7 bases. V was pared by 4 bases and J by 6 bases, with 7 bases of the junction left unmatched. This CDR3 is built from 13 residues. CDR1 SGDLS and CDR2 YYNGEE come from the germline V gene. CDR3 sequence (DNA): TGTGCCAGCAGCATAACAGGGGCGGGCGAGCAGTACTTC. Amino acid sequence: CASSITGAGEQYF.

The rearrangement links TRBV25-1 to TRBJ1-1; D remains ambiguous. Trimming took 6 bases from V and 4 from J, leaving 18 bases between them. CDR3 length equals 15 residues. CDR1 MGHDK and CDR2 SYGVNS come from the germline V gene. CDR3 protein: CASSLLRGWGTEAFF. In nucleotides, the CDR3 is TGTGCCAGCAGCCTCCTTCGGGGTTGGGGCACTGAAGCTTTCTTT. The full variable domain, its missing parts supplied by reference TRBV25-1 and TRBJ1-1, is EADIYQTPRYLVIGTGKKITLECSQTMGHDKMYWYQQDPGMELHLIHYSYGVNSTEKGDLSSESTVSRIRTEHFPLTLESARPSHTSQYLCASSLLRGWGTEAFFGQGTRLTVV.

In nucleotides, the CDR3 is TGTGCCAGCAGTTTATTTGGGGGGGAGGAAAAACTGTTTTTT. It encodes CASSLFGGEEKLFF. This chain links TRBV28 with TRBJ1-4, with a weak D call TRBD1 (5 bases). V shed 1 base and J shed 8 bases, with 11 bases lying between them. The CDR3 has 14 residues. The V gene's germline CDR1 is MDHEN and CDR2 SYDVKM.

This chain joins TRBV7-9 and TRBJ1-4, with a possible D match to TRBD1 (6 bases). Trimming took off 5 bases at V and 6 bases at J, with 16 bases between the two ends. Germline V lookup: CDR1 SEHNR, CDR2 FQNEAQ (reference sequence). The CDR3 contains 15 residues. CDR3 sequence reads: CASSHKRGRDEKLFF. In DNA form, the CDR3 reads TGTGCCAGCAGCCATAAAAGGGGGAGAGATGAAAAACTGTTTTTT.

Regarding this clone: One end of the junction does not line up with germline, which may come from a read error. The chain joins TRBV5-8 to TRBJ2-3; TRBD2 aligns across 9 bases. The CDR3 sequence is 15 residues long. Germline V lookup: CDR1 SGHTS, CDR2 YDEGEE. CDR3 residues: CASSLGGRATDTQYF. CDR3 coding DNA: TGTGCCAGCAGTTTGGGCGGGAGGGCCACAGATACGCAGTATTTT.

The V call is TRBV7-8, the J call TRBJ1-5; weak D call: TRBD1 (5 bases). V lost 3 bases and J lost 2, with 11 bases in between. The CDR3 has 15 amino acids. CDR1 is SGHVS and CDR2 is FQNEAQ in the germline V gene. CDR3 region: CASSLGGNGNQPQHF. CDR3 nucleotide sequence: TGTGCCAGCAGCTTGGGGGGTAACGGCAATCAGCCCCAGCATTTT.

V gene TRBV18 combines with J gene TRBJ1-1; a weak D match, TRBD1 (5 bases). The CDR3 runs 15 residues. CDR1 is KGHSH and CDR2 is LQKENI in the germline V gene. The germline V and J ends were trimmed by 3 bases and 4 bases, with 15 bases remaining between them. The CDR3 protein is CASSPLGAEGTEAFF. The CDR3, as DNA: TGTGCCAGCTCACCCCTCGGGGCGGAGGGCACTGAAGCTTTCTTT. Full variable domain (rest looked up from reference TRBV18 and TRBJ1-1): NAGVMQNPRHLVRRRGQEARLRCSPMKGHSHVYWYRQLPEEGLKFMVYLQKENIIDESGMPKERFSAEFPKEGPSILRIQQVVRGDSAAYFCASSPLGAEGTEAFFGQGTRLTVV.

The chain employs TRBV6-5 and TRBJ1-2, with D possibly TRBD1 on 5 matching bases. Germline CDR1 MNHEY, CDR2 SVGAGI. V lost 2 bases to trimming and J lost 13 bases, with 20 bases between them. The CDR3 totals 14 residues. CDR3 protein: CASSYTLPGRGLTF. The CDR3 DNA reads as TGTGCCAGCAGTTACACACTTCCAGGGCGGGGACTCACCTTC.

The gene calls are TRBV5-5 and TRBJ2-1, with D possibly called TRBD1 or TRBD2 (5 bases each). Germline CDR1 is SGHKS and CDR2 is YYEKEE (reference sequence). V was shortened by 2 bases and J by 0 bases, with 9 bases between the two germline ends. The CDR3 covers 15 residues. CDR3 coding DNA: TGTGCCAGCAGCTTAGTTGGGACCTCCTACAATGAGCAGTTCTTC. Protein sequence: CASSLVGTSYNEQFF.

The CDR3 region has the DNA TGTGCCAGCAGCTTCCCGCAGACCGGGGAGCTGTTTTTT. It codes for CASSFPQTGELFF. The chain joins TRBV5-4 to TRBJ2-2; no clear D gene. V lost 2 bases and J lost 5, with 7 bases in between. The CDR3 covers 13 residues. In germline, CDR1 is SGHNT, CDR2 YYREEE (reference sequence).

Remarks on this clone: Other DNA sequences in this specimen translate into the identical CDR3. The rearrangement joins TRBV7-6 to TRBJ1-5; D gene uncertain. CDR3 size: 13 residues. Germline values: CDR1 SGHVS, CDR2 FNYEAQ. V was shortened by 1 base and J by 0 bases, with 1 base between the two germline ends. CDR3 nucleotides: TGTGCCAGCAGCTTAGATAGCAATCAGCCCCAGCATTTT. Translated, it gives CASSLDSNQPQHF.

This chain uses TRBV28 with TRBJ2-7; D perhaps matches TRBD1 (6 bases). From germline, CDR1 is MDHEN and CDR2 SYDVKM. The CDR3 spans 15 residues. The V end lost 1 base, the J end lost 0 bases, and 10 bases lay between the germline ends. The CDR3 protein is CASSLSQGSSYEQYF. As DNA, the CDR3 is TGTGCCAGCAGTTTATCGCAGGGGAGCTCCTACGAGCAGTACTTC.

The rearrangement joins TRBV18 to TRBJ2-3; 10 nucleotides match TRBD2. With 6 bases clipped from V and 4 bases from J, the junction kept 4 bases outside the gene matches. Germline values: CDR1 KGHSH, CDR2 LQKENI. This CDR3 is 14 amino acids long. CDR3 loop: CASSPGLASDTQYF. The CDR3 coding sequence is TGTGCCAGCTCCCCGGGACTAGCGTCAGATACGCAGTATTTT.

The sample holds one count of this clone. The gene calls are TRBV14 and TRBJ2-7; D is unclear. The V and J ends lost 0 bases and 7 bases respectively, with 13 bases between them. Germline V gene sequence: CDR1 SGHDN, CDR2 FVKESK. The CDR3 sequence is 14 residues long. The CDR3 reads CASSQDFIRSEQYF. CDR3 sequence (DNA): TGTGCCAGCAGCCAAGATTTTATTCGGAGTGAGCAGTACTTC.

This clone has just one count. J is TRBJ2-1 and V is TRBV11-2, with 8 bases fitting TRBD2. The J segment lost 7 bases and the V segment lost 6 bases, leaving 14 bases of the junction unmatched. In germline, CDR1 is SGHAT, CDR2 FQNNGV. The CDR3 covers 16 residues. The chain's CDR3 is CASRTARGRPGNEQFF. The CDR3 DNA follows: TGTGCCAGCAGGACCGCTCGCGGGAGGCCCGGGAATGAGCAGTTCTTC.

The chain has TRBV19 and TRBJ2-1; D might be TRBD2 (5 bases). CDR3 size: 17 residues. With 2 bases removed from V and 1 base from J, the gap between germline ends came to 15 bases. Per germline, CDR1 LNHDA and CDR2 SQIVND (reference sequence). The CDR3 nucleotides read TGTGCCAGTAGTATATCAGGAGGTATTAGGTCCTACAATGAGCAGTTCTTC. This translates into CASSISGGIRSYNEQFF.

The chain recombines TRBV6-5 with TRBJ1-2; 9 bases agree with TRBD1. V shed 2 bases and J 4 bases; nucleotides not matched to a gene: 8. The length of the CDR3 is 16 residues. CDR1 and CDR2 from the germline V gene are MNHEY and SVGAGI. In DNA form, the CDR3 reads TGTGCCAGCAGTTACCTAGGGACAGGGCTTTTCTATGGCTACACCTTC. Amino acids: CASSYLGTGLFYGYTF.

This clone was detected only once. The chain uses TRBV7-8 and TRBJ2-3; the D call may be TRBD1 or TRBD2 (5 bases each). The CDR3 extends over 20 amino acids. The V end lost 4 bases, the J end lost 10 bases, and 36 bases lay between the germline ends. Germline-derived CDR1 and CDR2 are SGHVS and FQNEAQ. CDR3 DNA: TGTGCCAGCAGCTCGTCGCAGGCAGCCGTACTTCCCACATTGGGGCGGGCGCAGTATTTT. Translating it yields CASSSSQAAVLPTLGRAQYF.

The V gene is TRBV13, the J gene TRBJ2-7; the D gene is possibly TRBD1 (6 bases). The CDR3 has 14 residues. V dropped 5 bases and J dropped 2 bases, with 13 bases sitting between them. CDR1 is PRHDT, CDR2 FYEKMQ, per germline (reference sequence). CDR3 sequence: CASSPTKGAYEQYF. The DNA for the CDR3 is TGTGCCAGCAGCCCCACCAAGGGGGCCTACGAGCAGTACTTC.

This clone was detected only once. The J gene is TRBJ2-1, the V gene TRBV28; D may be TRBD1 (6 bases). V dropped 5 bases and J dropped 0 bases, with 14 bases sitting between them. The CDR3 spans 16 residues. Germline V gives CDR1 MDHEN, CDR2 SYDVKM. CDR3 nucleotide sequence: TGTGCCAGCAGTCCCCCAAGGGGGACCTCCTACAATGAGCAGTTCTTC. Residues: CASSPPRGTSYNEQFF.

Notes on this clone: Other DNA sequences in the same sample also yield this CDR3. The V and J genes are TRBV18 and TRBJ1-2; perhaps TRBD1 as D (5 bases). The CDR3 has 12 amino acids. The V gene's germline CDR1 is KGHSH and CDR2 LQKENI. The V end was cut by 2 bases, the J end by 8 bases, with 9 bases between. Here the CDR3 DNA reads TGTGCCAGCTCACCATTAGGGGAAGGCTACACCTTC. Translation: CASSPLGEGYTF.

This clone was observed a few times. The J gene is TRBJ2-7, the V gene TRBV6-5; D remains ambiguous. The V and J ends lost 6 bases and 3 bases respectively, with 6 bases between them. The CDR3 runs to 11 residues. Germline V gene sequence: CDR1 MNHEY, CDR2 SVGAGI. The CDR3 DNA sequence: TGTGCCAGCAGCCACAGCTACGAGCAGTACTTC. Translating gives CASSHSYEQYF.

On this clone: At one end, the junction sequence differs from germline, possibly due to a read error. This same CDR3 is encoded by further DNA sequences in the sample. The rearrangement links TRBV18 to TRBJ2-5; 8 nucleotides agree with TRBD1. This CDR3 spans 15 amino acids. Germline CDR1 KGHSH, CDR2 LQKENI. The CDR3 loop reads CASSPLQGAKETQYF. The CDR3 coding sequence is TGTGCCAGCTCGCCACTTCAGGGGGCAAAGGAGACCCAGTACTTC.

This chain joins TRBV6-1 and TRBJ2-5; either TRBD1 or TRBD2 may fit D (5 bases each). Trimming removed 1 base at V and 5 bases at J, with 17 bases between. Germline values: CDR1 MNHNS, CDR2 SASEGT. This CDR3 is 16 amino acids long. The CDR3 DNA sequence: TGTGCCAGCAGTGAAGGGGGACCTTTGACGGGGGAGACCCAGTACTTC. Protein: CASSEGGPLTGETQYF.

The V gene is TRBV5-1, the J gene TRBJ1-4, with a possible D match to TRBD1 (5 bases). CDR1 and CDR2 (germline): SGHRS, YFSETQ. This CDR3 has 17 residues. Between the trimmed V and J ends, which lost 4 bases and 2 bases, there was a span of 18 bases. This CDR3 reads CASSTRPLDSTNEKLFF. Here the CDR3 DNA reads TGCGCCAGCAGCACCAGACCCTTAGACAGTACTAATGAAAAACTGTTTTTT.

CDR3 residues: CASSLRTGMNTGELFF. DNA for the CDR3: TGTGCCAGCAGCCTGAGGACAGGGATGAACACCGGGGAGCTGTTTTTT. The chain employs TRBV9 and TRBJ2-2, with 8 bases matching TRBD1. After removal of 4 bases from V and 1 base from J, the junction contained 6 bases not matched to a gene. The V gene's germline CDR1 is SGDLS and CDR2 YYNGEE. The CDR3 is made up of 16 amino acids.

The chain recombines TRBV11-1 with TRBJ1-2, with a tentative D call TRBD1 (5 bases). The CDR3 loop spans 16 amino acids. Per germline, CDR1 SGHAT and CDR2 FQDESV (reference sequence). The V and J ends lost 4 bases and 3 bases respectively, with 18 bases between them. CDR3 region: CASSSDYGQADYGYTF. For the CDR3, the DNA is TGTGCCAGCAGCTCTGACTACGGACAAGCGGACTATGGCTACACCTTC. Full variable domain (missing parts from reference TRBV11-1 and TRBJ1-2): EAEVAQSPRYKITEKSQAVAFWCDPISGHATLYWYRQILGQGPELLVQFQDESVVDDSQLPKDRFSAERLKGVDSTLKIQPAELGDSAMYLCASSSDYGQADYGYTFGSGTRLTVV.

The chain carries TRBV27 and TRBJ1-2; maybe TRBD1 (6 bases). V was cut by 0 bases and J by 6 bases, with 14 bases left in between. Germline assignment: CDR1 MNHEY and CDR2 SMNVEV (reference sequence). The CDR3 consists of 15 residues. CDR3 region: CASSLSVRGAHGYTF. CDR3 coding DNA: TGTGCCAGCAGTTTATCGGTCAGGGGTGCTCATGGCTACACCTTC.

The chain carries TRBV4-2 and TRBJ1-2, with D maybe TRBD1 (5 bases). The CDR3 loop spans 15 amino acids. The germline gives CDR1 LGHNA, CDR2 YNFKEQ. The germline V and J ends were trimmed by 3 bases and 0 bases, with 11 bases remaining between them. The CDR3 DNA reads TGTGCCAGCAGCCAGGGGTCAGGGCCTAACTATGGCTACACCTTC. Translation gives CASSQGSGPNYGYTF.

This clone appeared a few times. V and J are TRBV28 and TRBJ2-2; D is possibly TRBD2 (5 bases). Per the germline V gene, CDR1 is MDHEN and CDR2 is SYDVKM. The CDR3 length is 13 residues. Trimming cost V 2 bases and J 6 bases, with 7 bases left between them. The CDR3 nucleotides read TGTGCCAGCAGTTTAAACGGGGCCGGGGAGCTGTTTTTT. This encodes CASSLNGAGELFF.